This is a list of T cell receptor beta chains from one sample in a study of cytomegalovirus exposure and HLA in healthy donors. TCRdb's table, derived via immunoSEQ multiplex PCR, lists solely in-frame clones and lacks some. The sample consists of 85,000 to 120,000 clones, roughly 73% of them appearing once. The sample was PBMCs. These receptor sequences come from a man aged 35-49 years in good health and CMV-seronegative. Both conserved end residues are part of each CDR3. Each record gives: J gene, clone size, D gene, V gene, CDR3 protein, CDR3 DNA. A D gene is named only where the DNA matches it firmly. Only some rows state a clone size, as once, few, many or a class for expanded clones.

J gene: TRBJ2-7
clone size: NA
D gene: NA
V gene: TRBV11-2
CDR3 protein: CASSPGVGQYF
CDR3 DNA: TGTGCCAGCAGCCCAGGGGTCGGGCAGTACTTC

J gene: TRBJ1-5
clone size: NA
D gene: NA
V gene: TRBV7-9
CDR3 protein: CASSLAGPPQHF
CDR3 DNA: TGTGCCAGCAGCTTAGCGGGCCCGCCCCAGCATTTT

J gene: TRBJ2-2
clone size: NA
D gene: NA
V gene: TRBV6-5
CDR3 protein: CASYRLAANTGELFF
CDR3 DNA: TGTGCCAGTTACCGCTTGGCAGCGAACACCGGGGAGCTGTTTTTT

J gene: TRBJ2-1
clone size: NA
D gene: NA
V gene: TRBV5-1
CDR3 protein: CASSLGGVYSYNEQFF
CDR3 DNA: TGCGCCAGCAGCTTGGGGGGGGTGTACTCCTACAATGAGCAGTTCTTC

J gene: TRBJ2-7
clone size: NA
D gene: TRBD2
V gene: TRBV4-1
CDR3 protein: CASSQDLTPTSGAFYEQYF
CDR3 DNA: TGCGCCAGCAGCCAAGATCTTACGCCGACTAGCGGGGCCTTCTACGAGCAGTACTTC

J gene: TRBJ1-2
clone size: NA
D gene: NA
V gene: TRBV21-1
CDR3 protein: CASSDRDSSLGYTF
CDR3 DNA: TGTGCCAGCAGCGACCGGGACAGCTCCCTGGGCTACACCTTC

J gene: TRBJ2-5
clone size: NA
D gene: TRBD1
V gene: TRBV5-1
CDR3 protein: CASSGTGGIWETQYF
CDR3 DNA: TGCGCCAGCAGTGGGACAGGGGGTATCTGGGAGACCCAGTACTTC

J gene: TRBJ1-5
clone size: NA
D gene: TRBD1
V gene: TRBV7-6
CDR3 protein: CASSPGQGNSNQPQHF
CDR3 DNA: TGTGCCAGCAGCCCTGGACAGGGCAATAGCAATCAGCCCCAGCATTTT

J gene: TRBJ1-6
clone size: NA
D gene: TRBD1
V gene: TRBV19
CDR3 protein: CASTTGDRRRNSPLHF
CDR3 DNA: TGTGCCAGTACTACGGGGGACAGGCGACGGAATTCACCCCTCCACTTT

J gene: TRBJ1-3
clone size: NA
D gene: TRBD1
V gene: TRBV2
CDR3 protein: CATPDRAGNTIYF
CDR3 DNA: TGTGCCACTCCGGACAGGGCAGGAAACACCATATATTTT

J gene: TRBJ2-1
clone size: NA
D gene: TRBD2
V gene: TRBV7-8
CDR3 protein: CASSLRTGGPHEQFF
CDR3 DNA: TGTGCCAGCAGCTTACGGACGGGGGGGCCTCATGAGCAGTTCTTC

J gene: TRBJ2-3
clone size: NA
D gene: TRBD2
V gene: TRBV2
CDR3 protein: CASSGLAGARGPQYF
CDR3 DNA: TGTGCCAGCAGTGGACTAGCGGGGGCCCGAGGGCCGCAGTATTTT

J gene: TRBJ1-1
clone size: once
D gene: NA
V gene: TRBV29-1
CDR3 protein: CSVGTAGMNTEAFF
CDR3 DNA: TGCAGCGTTGGAACAGCGGGAATGAACACTGAAGCTTTCTTT

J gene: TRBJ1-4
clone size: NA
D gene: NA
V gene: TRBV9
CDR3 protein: CASSVAGGSTNEKLFF
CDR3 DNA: TGTGCCAGCAGCGTAGCGGGGGGCTCGACTAATGAAAAACTGTTTTTT

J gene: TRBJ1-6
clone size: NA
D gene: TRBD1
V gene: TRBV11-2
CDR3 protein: CASSLTGQGNSPLHF
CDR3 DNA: TGTGCCAGCAGCTTAACCGGACAGGGGAATTCACCCCTCCACTTT

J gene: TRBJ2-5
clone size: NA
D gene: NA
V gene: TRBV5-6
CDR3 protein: CASSHRGLREETQYF
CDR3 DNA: TGTGCCAGCAGCCACAGGGGACTCCGGGAAGAGACCCAGTACTTC

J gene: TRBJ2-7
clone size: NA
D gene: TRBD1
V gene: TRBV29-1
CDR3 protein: CSVATGGAVYEQYF
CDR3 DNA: TGCAGCGTGGCGACAGGGGGCGCGGTTTACGAGCAGTACTTC